The 28 T cell receptor beta chains below all came from one sample that was sequenced in a study of identical twins. TCRdb ran MiXCR on the 5' RACE reads and lists one entry per CDR3 protein. The profile shows hundreds of thousands of distinct CDR3 sequences, 5.5% to 6.5% of them singletons. What was sequenced was naive T cells sorted from blood. The receptors stem from a man younger than 30 in good health.

The genes are TRBV5-1 and TRBJ2-1; D assignment may be TRBD1 or TRBD2 (5 bases each). The CDR3 contains 15 residues. Germline assignment: CDR1 SGHRS and CDR2 YFSETQ. Between the trimmed V and J ends, which lost 4 bases and 8 bases, there was a span of 19 bases. The CDR3 DNA reads as TGCGCCAGCAGCCTGACCGGGACCGACCTATATGAGCAGTTCTTC. Translation gives CASSLTGTDLYEQFF.

The chain carries TRBV7-9 and TRBJ2-1; D possibly corresponds to TRBD2 (6 bases). The length of the CDR3 is 14 residues. Germline V gene sequence: CDR1 SEHNR, CDR2 FQNEAQ (reference sequence). The V end lost 4 bases, the J end lost 8 bases, and 15 bases lay between the germline ends. CDR3 protein: CASSWEERIHEQFF. Written as DNA, the CDR3 is TGTGCCAGCAGCTGGGAGGAGCGGATCCATGAGCAGTTCTTC. The whole variable domain, remainder taken from reference TRBV7-9 and TRBJ2-1, is DTGVSQNPRHKITKRGQNVTFRCDPISEHNRLYWYRQTLGQGPEFLTYFQNEAQLEKSRLLSDRFSAERPKGSFSTLEIQRTEQGDSAMYLCASSWEERIHEQFFGPGTRLTVL.

This clonotype showed up many times. This sequence joins TRBV7-9 and TRBJ1-5; the D is unclear. Germline assignment: CDR1 SEHNR and CDR2 FQNEAQ (reference sequence). Trimming took off 1 base at V and 4 bases at J, with 2 bases between the two ends. The CDR3 is 12 residues long. As DNA, the CDR3 is TGTGCCAGCAGCTTAGTGAATCAGCCCCAGCATTTT. As protein: CASSLVNQPQHF.

A few counts support this clonotype. CDR3 nucleotides: TGTGCCAGCAGCTTCCGTTGGACATCGGACAGGGATAAGACAGATACGCAGTATTTT. Translation: CASSFRWTSDRDKTDTQYF. The chain couples TRBV11-1 to TRBJ2-3; 8 bases fit TRBD1. Germline lookup yields CDR1 SGHAT and CDR2 FQDESV (reference sequence). This CDR3 comprises 19 residues. The V segment lost 3 bases and the J segment 3 bases; nucleotides outside the gene matches: 17.

The V gene is TRBV5-5, the J gene TRBJ2-1; 8 nucleotides match TRBD2. With 0 bases clipped from V and 8 bases from J, the junction kept 4 bases outside the gene matches. The CDR3 has 14 amino acids. Germline loops: CDR1 SGHKS, CDR2 YYEKEE (reference sequence). This CDR3 reads CASSLVGGGHEQFF. As DNA, the CDR3 is TGTGCCAGCAGCTTGGTTGGCGGGGGGCATGAGCAGTTCTTC.

The table lists this clonotype with a few counts. This chain connects TRBV4-1 to TRBJ2-1; 9 nucleotides match TRBD2. The CDR3 is 16 residues long. With V trimmed by 1 base and J by 14 bases, 15 bases remained unmatched. Germline loops: CDR1 MGHRA, CDR2 YSYEKL. The CDR3 reads CASSQVGGLAQVSEFF. In DNA form, the CDR3 reads TGCGCCAGCAGCCAAGTAGGAGGACTAGCGCAGGTGAGCGAGTTCTTC.

At least ten counts were recorded for this clonotype. The chain is built from TRBV7-2 and TRBJ2-7, with D unresolved. Trimming shortened V by 5 bases and J by 5 bases, and 16 bases separated the two germline ends. Germline loops: CDR1 SGHTA, CDR2 FQGNSA. The CDR3 runs 14 residues. The CDR3 reads CASSMGPWADEQYF. The CDR3 nucleotides are TGTGCCAGCAGCATGGGTCCCTGGGCGGACGAGCAGTACTTC.

This clonotype was recorded a few times. CDR3 bases: TGCAGCCTCCAAAGGAGGGGCGATGAGCAGTTCTTC. Its protein product is CSLQRRGDEQFF. The chain carries TRBV29-1 and TRBJ2-1, with TRBD2 as a possible D gene (6 bases). The germline V gene encodes CDR1 SQVTM and CDR2 ANQGSEA. V lost 8 bases and J lost 8, with 16 bases in between. CDR3 length: 12 amino acids.

This chain links TRBV12-3 or TRBV12-4 with TRBJ2-7; unclear D gene. Trimming shortened V by 1 base and J by 3 bases, and 7 bases separated the two germline ends. This CDR3 has 13 residues. CDR3 in amino acids: CASSLGSNYEQYV. CDR3 in DNA: TGTGCCAGCAGTTTAGGGTCCAACTACGAGCAGTACGTC.

The rearrangement uses TRBV9 and TRBJ2-5, with TRBD2 matching over 9 bases. V lost 0 bases, J lost 5 bases, and 8 bases stayed unmatched. Germline V gene sequence: CDR1 SGDLS, CDR2 YYNGEE. CDR3 length: 16 amino acids. This chain's CDR3 is CASSVEAGGPGETQYF. Written as DNA, the CDR3 is TGTGCCAGCAGCGTAGAGGCGGGAGGGCCCGGGGAGACCCAGTACTTC.

There are many counts of this clonotype. The chain couples TRBV4-2 to TRBJ2-7; no firm D call. The ends were cut back, 0 bases at V and 4 bases at J, with 4 bases in the middle. The CDR3 runs to 12 residues. Germline V gene lookup returns CDR1 LGHNA and CDR2 YNFKEQ. This CDR3 reads CASSQDKYEQYF. CDR3 sequence (DNA): TGTGCCAGCAGCCAAGACAAGTACGAGCAGTACTTC.

This clonotype was observed at least ten times. J is TRBJ2-7 and V is TRBV5-1, with 7 bases aligning to TRBD1. The CDR3 is made up of 15 amino acids. V was clipped by 0 bases and J by 3 bases; unmatched bases: 6. Looked up from germline, CDR1 is SGHRS and CDR2 is YFSETQ. The CDR3 DNA follows: TGCGCCAGCAGCTTGGGACAGGGATCTATCTACGAGCAGTACTTC. Translation gives CASSLGQGSIYEQYF.

As for this clonotype: A much larger clone differs from this one at a single base, so this may be a read error. This likely comes from a read error, as the CDR3 has no conserved phenylalanine or tryptophan at its end. The rearrangement uses TRBV5-1 and TRBJ1-4; possible D gene TRBD1, 5 bases. The CDR3 is 17 residues long. The ends were cut back, 0 bases at V and 4 bases at J, with 16 bases in the middle. Per germline, CDR1 SGHRS and CDR2 YFSETQ. The CDR3 sequence: CASSLVGGSIGNEKLFS. CDR3 DNA: TGCGCCAGCAGCTTGGTGGGGGGTTCCATTGGTAATGAAAAACTGTTTTCT.

Many counts were recorded for this clonotype. The CDR3 region has the DNA TGCAGTGCTAGATCAGGGGAAGAGACCCAGTACTTC. Its protein is CSARSGEETQYF. This sequence joins TRBV20-1 and TRBJ2-5, with D possibly TRBD1 on 6 matching bases. The CDR3 sequence is 12 residues long. Trimming removed 2 bases at V and 3 bases at J, with 7 bases between. Per germline, CDR1 DFQATT and CDR2 SNEGSKA (reference sequence).

Only a few counts were recorded for this clonotype. The chain combines TRBV7-9 with TRBJ1-1; D might be TRBD1 (6 bases). Per germline, CDR1 SEHNR and CDR2 FQNEAQ (reference sequence). V shed 1 base and J shed 4 bases, with 10 bases lying between them. This CDR3 region has 14 residues. The CDR3 protein is CASSLGGLVTEAFF. CDR3 in DNA: TGTGCCAGCAGCTTAGGGGGGCTGGTCACTGAAGCTTTCTTT.

This clonotype was recorded at least ten times. The V gene is TRBV12-3 or TRBV12-4, the J gene TRBJ2-3; TRBD2 matches at 7 bases. This CDR3 is 14 amino acids long. The trim removed 1 base at V and 4 bases at J, leaving 2 bases unmatched. Written as DNA, the CDR3 is TGTGCCAGCAGTTTAGGACTAGCATCAGATACGCAGTATTTT. Translating it yields CASSLGLASDTQYF.

At least ten counts were recorded for this clonotype. The chain joins TRBV7-9 to TRBJ2-3; D perhaps matches TRBD2 (6 bases). Germline V gene lookup returns CDR1 SEHNR and CDR2 FQNEAQ (reference sequence). V dropped 5 bases and J dropped 3 bases, with 15 bases sitting between them. CDR3 length: 15 amino acids. Here the CDR3 reads CASSVILGTTDTQYF. CDR3 nucleotides: TGTGCCAGCAGCGTGATTCTCGGGACTACAGATACGCAGTATTTT.

CDR3 region: CSVDGGTGGSAEAFF. The CDR3 coding sequence is TGCAGCGTTGATGGAGGGACAGGGGGCTCGGCCGAAGCTTTCTTT. The rearrangement uses TRBV29-1 and TRBJ1-1; 12 bases match TRBD1. V lost 3 bases, J lost 8 bases, and 10 bases stayed unmatched. The CDR3 sequence is 15 residues long. Germline values: CDR1 SQVTM, CDR2 ANQGSEA.

This rearrangement joins TRBV11-2 to TRBJ2-7, with D perhaps matching TRBD2 (6 bases). Germline V gives CDR1 SGHAT, CDR2 FQNNGV. V shed 2 bases and J shed 0 bases, with 11 bases lying between them. This CDR3 comprises 15 residues. In DNA, the CDR3 is TGTGCCAGCAGCTTATCCCGGGGGAGCTCCTACGAGCAGTACTTC. Protein: CASSLSRGSSYEQYF.

Notes on this clonotype: A junction end diverges from the germline sequence, so it may reflect a read error. The chain uses TRBV20-1 and TRBJ2-2; no clear D. The CDR3 is 15 amino acids. Looked up from germline, CDR1 is DFQATT and CDR2 is SNEGSKA (reference sequence). This CDR3 is CSAREDDANTGQLFF. CDR3 in DNA: TGCAGTGCTAGAGAGGACGATGCGAACACCGGGCAGCTGTTTTTT.

A note on this clonotype: At one boundary the junction diverges from the germline segment, which might be a read error. CDR3 region: CSSSWLGNTEAFF. DNA for the CDR3: TGTTCCAGCAGTTGGCTAGGGAACACTGAAGCTTTCTTT. The rearrangement uses TRBV27 and TRBJ1-1; D ambiguous. Germline V gene sequence: CDR1 MNHEY, CDR2 SMNVEV (reference sequence). This CDR3 has 13 residues.

This clonotype was seen many times. The chain recombines TRBV5-1 with TRBJ2-1, with D possibly TRBD2 on 5 matching bases. CDR3 length: 13 amino acids. The germline V gene has CDR1 SGHRS and CDR2 YFSETQ. Trimming removed 3 bases from V and 9 bases from J, with 13 bases in between. The DNA for the CDR3 is TGCGCCAGCAGCTGGCAGGAGGCTGGTGAGCAGTTCTTC. This sequence encodes CASSWQEAGEQFF.

The chain employs TRBV25-1 and TRBJ1-1; D unresolved. This CDR3 comprises 13 residues. Trimming took 2 bases from V and 8 from J, leaving 12 bases between them. CDR1 and CDR2 (germline): MGHDK, SYGVNS. The DNA of the CDR3 is TGTGCCAGCAGTGAAAGGCCCTCCGACGAAGCTTTCTTT. This gives the protein CASSERPSDEAFF.

The table lists this clonotype with a few counts. The rearrangement joins TRBV7-2 to TRBJ1-2; weak D call: TRBD1 (5 bases). V lost 5 bases to trimming and J lost 2 bases, with 12 bases between them. The CDR3 has 14 residues. CDR1 and CDR2 from the germline V gene are SGHTA and FQGNSA. CDR3 in amino acids: CASSPGRGNYGYTF. The DNA of the CDR3 is TGTGCCAGCAGCCCGGGACGGGGAAACTATGGCTACACCTTC.

The chain is built from TRBV15 and TRBJ2-6; perhaps TRBD1 as D (5 bases). Trimming pared 4 bases from V and 0 bases from J, leaving 19 bases between. CDR3 size: 19 residues. CDR1 LNHNV and CDR2 YYDKDF come from the germline V gene (reference sequence). The DNA of the CDR3 is TGTGCCACCAGCAACCCACAGGCTCCAGCCTACTCTGGGGCCAACGTCCTGACTTTC. This sequence encodes CATSNPQAPAYSGANVLTF.

This clonotype came up many times. The V call is TRBV20-1, the J call TRBJ2-2; D call uncertain. Germline V gene sequence: CDR1 DFQATT, CDR2 SNEGSKA (reference sequence). Trimming cost V 3 bases and J 0 bases, with 5 bases left between them. This CDR3 spans 13 amino acids. The CDR3: CSASLTNTGELFF. In DNA form, the CDR3 reads TGCAGTGCTAGTCTAACGAACACCGGGGAGCTGTTTTTT.

With regard to this clonotype: This may come from a read error, since a much larger clone is one base off. The gene calls are TRBV10-3 and TRBJ1-5; D might be TRBD1 (5 bases). The CDR3 spans 15 residues. The germline V gene encodes CDR1 ENHRY and CDR2 SYGVKD. The CDR3 region is CAMSESQDSNQPQHF. In DNA, the CDR3 is TGTGCCATGAGTGAGTCACAGGATAGCAATCAGCCCCAGCATTTT.

This clonotype has a handful of counts. The chain employs TRBV5-1 and TRBJ2-2; D perhaps matches TRBD2 (5 bases). The CDR3 totals 15 residues. The germline V gene has CDR1 SGHRS and CDR2 YFSETQ. V lost 4 bases, J lost 3 bases, and 13 bases lay in between. CDR3 residues: CASSGQRMYTGELFF. CDR3 nucleotides: TGCGCCAGCAGCGGGCAGCGGATGTACACCGGGGAGCTGTTTTTT.